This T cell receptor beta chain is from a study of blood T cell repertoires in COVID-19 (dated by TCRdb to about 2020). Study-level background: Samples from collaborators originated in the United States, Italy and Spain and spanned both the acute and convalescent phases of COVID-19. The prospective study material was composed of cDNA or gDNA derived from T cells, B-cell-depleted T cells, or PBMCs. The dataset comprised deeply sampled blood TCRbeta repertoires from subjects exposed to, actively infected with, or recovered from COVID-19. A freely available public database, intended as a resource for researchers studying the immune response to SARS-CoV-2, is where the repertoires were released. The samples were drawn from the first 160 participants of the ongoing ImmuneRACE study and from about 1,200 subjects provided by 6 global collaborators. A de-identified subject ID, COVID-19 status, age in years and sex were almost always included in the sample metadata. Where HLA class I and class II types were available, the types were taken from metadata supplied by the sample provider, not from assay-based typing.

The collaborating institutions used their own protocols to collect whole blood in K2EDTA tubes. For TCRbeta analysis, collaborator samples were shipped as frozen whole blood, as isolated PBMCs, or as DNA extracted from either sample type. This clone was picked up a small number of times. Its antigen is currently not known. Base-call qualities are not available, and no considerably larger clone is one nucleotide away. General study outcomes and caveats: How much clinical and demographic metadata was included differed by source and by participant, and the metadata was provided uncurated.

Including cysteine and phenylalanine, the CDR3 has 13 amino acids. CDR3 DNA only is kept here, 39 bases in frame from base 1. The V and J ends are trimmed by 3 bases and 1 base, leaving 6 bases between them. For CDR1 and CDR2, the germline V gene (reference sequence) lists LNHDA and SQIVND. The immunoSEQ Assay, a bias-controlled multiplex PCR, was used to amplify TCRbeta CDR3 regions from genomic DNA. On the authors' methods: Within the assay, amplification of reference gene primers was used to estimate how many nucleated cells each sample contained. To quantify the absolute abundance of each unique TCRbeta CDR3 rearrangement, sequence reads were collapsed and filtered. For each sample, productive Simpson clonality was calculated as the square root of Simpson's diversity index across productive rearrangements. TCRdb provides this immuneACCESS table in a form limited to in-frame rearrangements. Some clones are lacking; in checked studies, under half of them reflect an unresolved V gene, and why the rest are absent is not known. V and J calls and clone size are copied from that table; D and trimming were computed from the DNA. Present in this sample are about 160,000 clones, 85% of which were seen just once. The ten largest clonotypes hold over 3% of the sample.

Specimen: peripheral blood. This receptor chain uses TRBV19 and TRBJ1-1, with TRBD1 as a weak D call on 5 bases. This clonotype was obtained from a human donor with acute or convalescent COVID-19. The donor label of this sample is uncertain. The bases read TGTGCCAGTAGTATCAGGGCGAACACTGAAGCTTTCTTT. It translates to CASSIRANTEAFF.